This TCR beta chain was captured by sequencing in a study of cytomegalovirus exposure and HLA in healthy donors. Study information: HLA-typed donors were the source of 82 million or so unique TCRs, which an early data release held.

Use of 60 Vbeta and 13 Jbeta primers characterized the PCR. Profiling relied on immunoSEQ multiplex PCR, and the TCRdb table lists in-frame clones only, not all of them. The sample yields approximately 190,000 clones, more than 80% seen once. General study points: Researchers left out some V segments, among them TRBV6-2 and TRBV6-3, as indistinguishable. Sequencing depth roughly uniform across donors was assumed in presence/absence analyses.

The count of this clone is one. Its antigen remains unidentified. The V gene end was trimmed by 7 bases and the J gene end by 5 bases; junction bases not matched to a gene: 14. Germline CDR1 is SGHTA and CDR2 is FQGNSA. This CDR3 region has 15 residues. The source is a woman aged 45 to 65 in good health and CMV-seropositive. The sample was PBMCs. The chain joins TRBV7-2 to TRBJ2-7, with TRBD1 matching 7 bases. This chain's CDR3 is CASKTYEGAHHEQYF. The CDR3 nucleotides are TGTGCCAGCAAGACTTACGAGGGGGCGCACCACGAGCAGTACTTC.